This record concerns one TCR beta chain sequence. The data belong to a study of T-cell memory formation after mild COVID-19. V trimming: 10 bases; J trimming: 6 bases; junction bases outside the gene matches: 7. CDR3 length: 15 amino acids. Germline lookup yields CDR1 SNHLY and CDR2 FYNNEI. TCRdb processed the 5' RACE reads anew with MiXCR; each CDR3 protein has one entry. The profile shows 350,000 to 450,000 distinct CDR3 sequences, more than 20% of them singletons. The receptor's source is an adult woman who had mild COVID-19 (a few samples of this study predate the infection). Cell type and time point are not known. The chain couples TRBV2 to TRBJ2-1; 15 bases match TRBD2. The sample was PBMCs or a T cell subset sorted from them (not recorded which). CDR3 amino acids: CATEMGLAGGNEQFF. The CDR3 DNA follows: TGTGCCACCGAGATGGGACTAGCGGGAGGCAATGAGCAGTTCTTC.